The 30 T cell receptor beta chains listed next were all sequenced from one sample in a study of cytomegalovirus exposure and HLA in healthy donors. PCR primers comprised 60 Vbeta and 13 Jbeta primers. Sequenced by immunoSEQ multiplex PCR; TCRdb stores in-frame clones only, minus some. This table has 120,000 or so clones, over 65% appearing once. Material: PBMCs. Receptors were obtained from a woman aged 40 to 49 in good health and CMV-seropositive.

The J gene is TRBJ2-5, the V gene TRBV6-1, with 10 positions matching TRBD2. TRBJ2-7 matches the DNA end more closely, so the J call is doubtful. Germline CDR1 and CDR2: MNHNS and SASEGT. CDR3 length: 15 residues. The CDR3 nucleotides are TGTGCCAGCAGCGTTCCGGGACTAGCGTATTACGAGCAGTACTTC. Encoded protein: CASSVPGLAYYEQYF.

The J gene is TRBJ2-1, the V gene TRBV7-9, with 9 bases matching TRBD2. Per the germline V gene, CDR1 is SEHNR and CDR2 is FQNEAQ (reference sequence). J gave up 2 bases and V 1 base, and 9 bases lay outside the gene matches. The CDR3 spans 18 residues. As DNA, the CDR3 is TGTGCCAGCAGCTTAGTCCTCTTTCTAGCGGGGCCCTACAATGAGCAGTTCTTC. Amino acid sequence: CASSLVLFLAGPYNEQFF.

The rearrangement uses TRBV7-8 and TRBJ2-7, with D possibly being TRBD1 (5 bases). The germline CDR1 and CDR2 sequences are SGHVS and FQNEAQ. The CDR3 runs to 17 residues. V was pared by 6 bases and J by 0 bases, with 21 bases between. CDR3 sequence: CASSLSVGARSSYEQYF. The CDR3 DNA reads TGTGCCAGCAGTCTTAGTGTAGGGGCCCGCAGCTCCTACGAGCAGTACTTC. The full variable domain, rest sourced from reference TRBV7-8 and TRBJ2-7, is GAGVSQSPRYKVAKRGQDVALRCDPISGHVSLFWYQQALGQGPEFLTYFQNEAQLDKSGLPSDRFFAERPEGSVSTLKIQRTQQEDSAVYLCASSLSVGARSSYEQYFGPGTRLTVT.

About this clone: The sample has other DNA sequences that encode this CDR3 too. This sequence joins TRBV4-1 and TRBJ2-5, with D tentatively TRBD1 (5 bases). Germline V gene sequence: CDR1 MGHRA, CDR2 YSYEKL. Trimming took 1 base from V and 2 from J, leaving 5 bases between them. This CDR3 is 13 amino acids long. The CDR3 is CASSQGQQETQYF. The CDR3 region has the DNA TGCGCCAGCAGCCAAGGACAGCAAGAGACCCAGTACTTC.

In the case of this clone: The junction and the germline gene differ at one end; a read error may be behind it. The chain links TRBV7-7 to TRBJ2-7, with no clear D. The CDR3 runs to 13 residues. CDR1 is SSHAT and CDR2 is FNYEAQ in the germline V gene (reference sequence). The CDR3: CASSPAPDLEQYF. As DNA, the CDR3 is TGTGCTAGCAGCCCCGCACCAGATCTCGAGCAGTACTTC.

The chain has TRBV6-1 and TRBJ1-1; 10 nucleotides line up with TRBD1. Losses at the gene ends were 6 bases for V and 6 bases for J; bases not matched to a gene: 10. This CDR3 is 15 amino acids long. Germline V gene data show CDR1 as MNHNS and CDR2 as SASEGT. The CDR3 loop reads CASRKGDRGGAEAFF. The CDR3 DNA reads as TGTGCCAGCAGAAAGGGGGACAGGGGTGGGGCTGAAGCTTTCTTT.

The rearrangement joins TRBV9 to TRBJ2-3, with 8 bases matching TRBD1. V trimming: 4 bases; J trimming: 1 base; junction bases outside the gene matches: 8. Germline V gene lookup returns CDR1 SGDLS and CDR2 YYNGEE. CDR3 size: 16 residues. The CDR3 reads CASSPRTGPGTDTQYF. The CDR3 nucleotides are TGTGCCAGCAGCCCTCGGACAGGGCCAGGCACAGATACGCAGTATTTT.

The sample holds a few counts of this clone. The gene calls are TRBV4-2 and TRBJ2-1; 9 nucleotides match TRBD2. This CDR3 has 16 amino acids. V trimming: 1 base; J trimming: 1 base; junction bases outside the gene matches: 2. CDR1 is LGHNA and CDR2 is YNFKEQ in the germline V gene. CDR3 residues: CASSQGTSESYNEQFF. For the CDR3, the DNA is TGTGCCAGCAGCCAAGGGACTAGCGAGTCCTACAATGAGCAGTTCTTC.

CDR3 residues: CASKGGGDQETQYF. In nucleotides, the CDR3 is TGCGCCAGCAAGGGCGGCGGGGACCAAGAGACCCAGTACTTC. This chain uses TRBV5-1 with TRBJ2-5; tentative D call: TRBD2 (6 bases). The CDR3 runs 14 residues. Germline V CDR1 and CDR2: SGHRS, YFSETQ. The germline V and J ends were trimmed by 6 bases and 0 bases, with 12 bases remaining between them.

This chain connects TRBV2 to TRBJ2-7, with 8 bases matching TRBD1. After removal of 5 bases from V and 6 bases from J, the junction contained 9 bases not matched to a gene. Germline CDR1 and CDR2: SNHLY and FYNNEI. The CDR3 runs 14 residues. CDR3 coding DNA: TGTGCCAGCAGTCTCAGGACAGGGCGGCGCGAGCAGTACTTC. Its translation: CASSLRTGRREQYF.

The V gene is TRBV5-4, the J gene TRBJ2-3; 7 positions agree with TRBD1. J gave up 0 bases and V 4 bases, and 8 bases lay outside the gene matches. Germline CDR1 reads SGHNT; CDR2 reads YYREEE (reference sequence). The CDR3 is 16 amino acids. The chain's CDR3 is CASSPYRGKSTDTQYF. In DNA form, the CDR3 reads TGTGCCAGCAGCCCCTACAGGGGAAAAAGCACAGATACGCAGTATTTT.

The chain couples TRBV5-1 to TRBJ1-1, with TRBD1 as a possible D gene (6 bases). V lost 0 bases and J 0 bases, leaving 9 bases between the germline ends. Germline V CDR1 and CDR2: SGHRS, YFSETQ. The CDR3 is made up of 15 amino acids. The CDR3 sequence is CASSLGDNLNTEAFF. The CDR3 nucleotides read TGCGCCAGCAGCTTGGGGGACAACTTGAACACTGAAGCTTTCTTT.

The J gene is TRBJ2-1, the V gene TRBV7-2; the match to TRBD2 covers 8 bases. The trim removed 1 base at V and 7 bases at J, leaving 6 bases unmatched. Germline assignment: CDR1 SGHTA and CDR2 FQGNSA. The CDR3 sequence is 15 residues long. CDR3 sequence reads: CASSLVSGRENEQFF. The CDR3, as DNA: TGTGCCAGCAGCTTAGTCAGCGGGAGAGAGAATGAGCAGTTCTTC.

V usage is TRBV27 and J usage is TRBJ2-7; 8 nucleotides match TRBD1. This CDR3 comprises 15 residues. Germline V CDR1 and CDR2: MNHEY, SMNVEV (reference sequence). Unmatched junction bases numbered 6, after V lost 3 bases and J lost 2 bases. DNA for the CDR3: TGTGCCAGCAGTTTCGAAACAGGGGGAACCTACGAGCAGTACTTC. Protein: CASSFETGGTYEQYF.

The rearrangement uses TRBV7-9 and TRBJ2-1; 8 bases map to TRBD1. Trimming cost V 1 base and J 3 bases; bases outside gene matches: 2. Germline V gene data show CDR1 as SEHNR and CDR2 as FQNEAQ (reference sequence). CDR3 size: 15 residues. The CDR3, as DNA: TGTGCCAGCAGCTTAGGGACAGGGAGCTACAATGAGCAGTTCTTC. This codes for CASSLGTGSYNEQFF. The full variable domain, its missing parts supplied by reference TRBV7-9 and TRBJ2-1, is DTGVSQNPRHKITKRGQNVTFRCDPISEHNRLYWYRQTLGQGPEFLTYFQNEAQLEKSRLLSDRFSAERPKGSFSTLEIQRTEQGDSAMYLCASSLGTGSYNEQFFGPGTRLTVL.

The rearrangement uses TRBV7-2 and TRBJ2-5; TRBD2 is a possible D gene (5 bases). The V end was cut by 5 bases, the J end by 5 bases, with 15 bases between. This CDR3 comprises 14 residues. Germline-derived CDR1 and CDR2 are SGHTA and FQGNSA. In nucleotides, the CDR3 is TGTGCCAGCAGCCCGGGGATAGATACGGAGACCCAGTACTTC. Translation gives CASSPGIDTETQYF. Variable domain in full (rest from reference TRBV7-2 and TRBJ2-5): GAGVSQSPSNKVTEKGKDVELRCDPISGHTALYWYRQSLGQGLEFLIYFQGNSAPDKSGLPSDRFSAERTGGSVSTLTIQRTQQEDSAVYLCASSPGIDTETQYFGPGTRLLVL.

The chain recombines TRBV18 with TRBJ2-7, with 8 positions matching TRBD2. Trimming removed 0 bases from V and 2 bases from J; junction bases left unmatched: 3. The CDR3 covers 15 residues. Germline CDR1 KGHSH, CDR2 LQKENI. CDR3 region: CASSPPSGATYEQYF. The DNA for the CDR3 is TGTGCCAGCTCACCACCTAGCGGGGCGACCTACGAGCAGTACTTC.

The rearrangement uses TRBV18 and TRBJ2-3; TRBD2 agrees at 8 bases. The CDR3 spans 15 residues. V was clipped by 2 bases and J by 4 bases; unmatched bases: 5. Germline values: CDR1 KGHSH, CDR2 LQKENI. CDR3: CASSPKSGGSDTQYF. The CDR3, as DNA: TGTGCCAGCTCACCAAAAAGCGGGGGATCAGATACGCAGTATTTT.

This chain uses TRBV19 with TRBJ2-1; 8 positions match TRBD2. The V segment lost 3 bases and the J segment 5 bases; nucleotides outside the gene matches: 9. The CDR3 has 16 residues. CDR1 and CDR2 from the germline V gene are LNHDA and SQIVND (reference sequence). The CDR3 nucleotides are TGTGCCAGTAGTATTCGGAGCGGGAGTCGCGACAATGAGCAGTTCTTC. As protein: CASSIRSGSRDNEQFF.

The rearrangement links TRBV7-2 to TRBJ2-4; tentative D call: TRBD1 (6 bases). CDR3 length equals 16 residues. Germline V gene data show CDR1 as SGHTA and CDR2 as FQGNSA. V was clipped by 1 base and J by 2 bases, with 12 bases between them. CDR3: CASSLVDSIPKNIQYF. CDR3 sequence (DNA): TGTGCCAGCAGCTTAGTGGACAGTATCCCCAAAAACATTCAGTACTTC.

This clone has only a few counts. Other DNA variants within this sample encode the same CDR3. CDR3 DNA sequence: TGCAGCGTGAGAGCGGGAGGCTACAATGAGCAGTTCTTC. Protein sequence: CSVRAGGYNEQFF. The chain combines TRBV29-1 with TRBJ2-1, with 9 nucleotides matching TRBD2. The CDR3 is made up of 13 amino acids. CDR1 SQVTM and CDR2 ANQGSEA come from the germline V gene. After removal of 6 bases from V and 3 bases from J, the junction contained 3 bases not matched to a gene.

In its sample, this clone was seen a few times. This chain links TRBV19 with TRBJ2-7; D is perhaps TRBD2 (8 bases). In germline, CDR1 is LNHDA, CDR2 SQIVND (reference sequence). The CDR3 consists of 16 residues. V was cut by 6 bases and J by 2 bases, with 20 bases left in between. For the CDR3, the DNA is TGTGCCAGTAGACCCGGAAGGGGGCGGGGGGCCTACGAGCAGTACTTC. Amino acids: CASRPGRGRGAYEQYF.

This clone turned up a few times. The chain uses TRBV10-1 and TRBJ1-1; perhaps TRBD1 as D (6 bases). The CDR3 runs 13 residues. The V end was cut by 2 bases, the J end by 10 bases, with 14 bases between. Looked up from germline, CDR1 is WNHNN and CDR2 is SYGVQD (reference sequence). The CDR3 DNA reads as TGCGCCAGCAGTGAGGAACCAACAGGGTTAGCTTTCTTT. Residues: CASSEEPTGLAFF.

V usage is TRBV18 and J usage is TRBJ1-5, with 8 bases aligning to TRBD1. V dropped 3 bases and J dropped 7; count of bases not matched to a gene: 11. CDR3 size: 16 residues. Per the germline V gene, CDR1 is KGHSH and CDR2 is LQKENI. The CDR3 spells CASSPTGTGLGQPQHF. The CDR3 nucleotides are TGTGCCAGCTCACCGACAGGGACAGGCCTCGGACAGCCCCAGCATTTT.

The rearrangement joins TRBV10-2 to TRBJ2-5; D is possibly TRBD1 (6 bases). The CDR3 totals 12 residues. Trimming pared 9 bases from V and 1 base from J, leaving 9 bases between. Germline CDR1 is WSHSY and CDR2 is SAAADI. This CDR3 reads CASGTSQETQYF. The CDR3 region has the DNA TGCGCCAGTGGGACATCCCAAGAGACCCAGTACTTC.

This clone was seen once. J is TRBJ2-1 and V is TRBV7-2, with TRBD2 as a possible D gene (5 bases). The CDR3 consists of 16 residues. The germline V gene has CDR1 SGHTA and CDR2 FQGNSA. Trimming stripped 5 bases from V and 8 bases from J, with 22 bases between. CDR3 loop: CASSIGLAPGGDEQFF. For the CDR3, the DNA is TGTGCCAGCAGCATTGGACTGGCCCCAGGTGGGGATGAGCAGTTCTTC. Full variable domain (missing parts from reference TRBV7-2 and TRBJ2-1): GAGVSQSPSNKVTEKGKDVELRCDPISGHTALYWYRQSLGQGLEFLIYFQGNSAPDKSGLPSDRFSAERTGGSVSTLTIQRTQQEDSAVYLCASSIGLAPGGDEQFFGPGTRLTVL.

The chain is built from TRBV11-2 and TRBJ2-5, with unresolved D. Germline CDR1 reads SGHAT; CDR2 reads FQNNGV. V lost 3 bases, J lost 5 bases, and 7 bases lay in between. The CDR3 extends over 12 amino acids. In nucleotides, the CDR3 is TGTGCCAGCAGCTTGAGACTCGAGACCCAGTACTTC. Protein: CASSLRLETQYF.

This chain connects TRBV6-1 to TRBJ2-4; a possible D gene is TRBD2 (6 bases). Trimming stripped 2 bases from V and 6 bases from J, with 17 bases between. The CDR3 has 16 residues. Germline-derived CDR1 and CDR2 are MNHNS and SASEGT. As DNA, the CDR3 is TGTGCCAGCAGTGAAAGTGTGTCCTTGGGGGGAAACATTCAGTACTTC. It yields the protein CASSESVSLGGNIQYF.

The chain has TRBV5-4 and TRBJ1-2; D gene ambiguous. The CDR3 extends over 14 amino acids. Germline V gene data show CDR1 as SGHNT and CDR2 as YYREEE (reference sequence). Trimming pared 1 base from V and 4 bases from J, leaving 11 bases between. Here the CDR3 reads CASSLPQTGYGYTF. CDR3 DNA sequence: TGTGCCAGCAGCTTGCCGCAGACGGGCTATGGCTACACCTTC. The full variable domain, with the rest looked up from reference TRBV5-4 and TRBJ1-2, is ETGVTQSPTHLIKTRGQQVTLRCSSQSGHNTVSWYQQALGQGPQFIFQYYREEENGRGNFPPRFSGLQFPNYSSELNVNALELDDSALYLCASSLPQTGYGYTFGSGTRLTVV.

The V gene is TRBV19, the J gene TRBJ1-2; tentative D call: TRBD1 (6 bases). Looked up from germline, CDR1 is LNHDA and CDR2 is SQIVND (reference sequence). V was shortened by 6 bases and J by 5 bases, with 13 bases between the two germline ends. The CDR3 has 13 amino acids. The CDR3 loop reads CASSEGEGYGYTF. The CDR3 nucleotides are TGTGCCAGTAGCGAGGGGGAGGGTTATGGCTACACCTTC.